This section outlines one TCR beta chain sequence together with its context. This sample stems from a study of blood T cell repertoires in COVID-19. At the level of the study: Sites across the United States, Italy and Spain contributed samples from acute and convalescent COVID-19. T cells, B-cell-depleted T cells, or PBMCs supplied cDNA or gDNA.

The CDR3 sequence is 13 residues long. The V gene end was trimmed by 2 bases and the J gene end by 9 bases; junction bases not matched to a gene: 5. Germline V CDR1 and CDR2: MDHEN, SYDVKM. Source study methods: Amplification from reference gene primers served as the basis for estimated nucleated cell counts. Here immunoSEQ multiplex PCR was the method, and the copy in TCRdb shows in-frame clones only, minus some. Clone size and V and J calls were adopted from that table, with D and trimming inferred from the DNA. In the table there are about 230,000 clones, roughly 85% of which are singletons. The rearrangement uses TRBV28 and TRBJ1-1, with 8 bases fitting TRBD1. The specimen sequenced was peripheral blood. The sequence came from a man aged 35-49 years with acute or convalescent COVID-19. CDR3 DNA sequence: TGTGCCAGCAGTTTAAGGGACAGGTACCAAGCTTTCTTT. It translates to CASSLRDRYQAFF.